This TCR beta chain derives from a study of vaccination and CD4 T cells after COVID-19. Study overall: Median time from COVID diagnosis to post-COVID sampling was 100 to 130 days (35 to 161).

In TCRdb, the PCR reads were re-called with MiXCR into one record per CDR3 protein. The sample carries over 15,000 distinct CDR3 sequences, 66% recorded once. A few counts support this clonotype. The germline CDR1 and CDR2 sequences are SGHTA and FQGNSA. This CDR3 has 16 amino acids. The germline V and J ends were trimmed by 6 bases and 2 bases, with 19 bases remaining between them. Dates of PCR positivity, March to December 2020, preceded the US Alpha, Beta and Delta variants. The specimen comprised CD4+ T cells from blood, sampled after SARS-CoV-2 vaccination. The receptor comes from a human donor who had recovered from COVID-19. This chain joins TRBV7-2 and TRBJ2-5; a weak D match, TRBD2 (6 bases). Here the CDR3 reads CASRYGILAKQETQYF. CDR3 nucleotides: TGTGCCAGCAGATACGGGATCCTAGCGAAGCAAGAGACCCAGTACTTC.